This record concerns one T cell receptor beta chain sequence. Its specificity is unknown. Pooling covered second doses at about 4 or about 12 weeks. The CDR3 runs to 19 residues. V dropped 2 bases and J dropped 2; count of bases not matched to a gene: 15. Germline CDR1 MNHNS, CDR2 SASEGT. These data come from a study of T cell responses to AZD1222 COVID-19 vaccine. This table comes from immunoSEQ multiplex PCR, and its TCRdb copy is limited to in-frame clones, with some not included. The data show 120,000 to 150,000 clones, approximately 91% seen once. Overall study results and limits: CD4 TCRs linked to vaccination spanned spike, dominating at 160-218 and 743-854. Nearly half of spike-specific TCRs reportedly go after variant regions that carry no mutations.

This sequence was found in an adult who received the AZD1222 COVID-19 vaccine. J is TRBJ2-3 and V is TRBV6-1; 8 bases agree with TRBD2. The sequencing used peripheral blood, collected 28 days after the second AZD1222 dose. The CDR3 spells CASSELMGSGGPNTDTQYF. The CDR3 DNA sequence: TGTGCCAGCAGTGAACTGATGGGGAGCGGGGGCCCAAACACAGATACGCAGTATTTT.